This T cell receptor beta chain was captured by sequencing in a study of technical replicates of blood from a few donors. Measured with immunoSEQ multiplex PCR; TCRdb has only the in-frame clones, and not every one. The repertoire holds just under 60,000 clones, with approximately 94% as singletons. This clone appeared once. Trimming removed 5 bases at V and 0 bases at J, with 11 bases between. Germline assignment: CDR1 LNHDA and CDR2 SQIVND (reference sequence). CDR3 size: 16 residues. Source material: PBMCs. The genes are TRBV19 and TRBJ1-6; D is undetermined. This sequence originates from a human donor in good health. Some clones in this sample may be carry-over from other donors' samples. This CDR3 is CASSFALSSYNSPLHF. CDR3 nucleotide sequence: TGTGCCAGTAGTTTTGCTTTGAGCTCCTATAATTCACCCCTCCACTTT.